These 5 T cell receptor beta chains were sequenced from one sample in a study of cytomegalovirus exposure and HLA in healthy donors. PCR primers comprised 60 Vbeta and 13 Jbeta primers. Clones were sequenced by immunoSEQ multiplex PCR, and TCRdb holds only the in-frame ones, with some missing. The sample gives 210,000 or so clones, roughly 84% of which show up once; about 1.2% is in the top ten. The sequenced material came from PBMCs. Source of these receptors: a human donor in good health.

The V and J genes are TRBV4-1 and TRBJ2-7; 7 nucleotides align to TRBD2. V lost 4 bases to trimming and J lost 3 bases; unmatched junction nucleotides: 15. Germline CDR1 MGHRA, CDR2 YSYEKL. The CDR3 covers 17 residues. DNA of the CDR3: TGCGCCAGCAGCCCCCAGAGGAACGGGGAGGGTCTCTACGAGCAGTACTTC. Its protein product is CASSPQRNGEGLYEQYF.

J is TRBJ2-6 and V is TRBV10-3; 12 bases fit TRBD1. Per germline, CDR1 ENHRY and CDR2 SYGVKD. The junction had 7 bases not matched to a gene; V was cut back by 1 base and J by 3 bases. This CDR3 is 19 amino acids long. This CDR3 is CAISEFTGTGGDGANVLTF. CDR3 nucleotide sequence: TGTGCCATCAGTGAGTTTACCGGGACAGGGGGCGATGGGGCCAACGTCCTGACTTTC.

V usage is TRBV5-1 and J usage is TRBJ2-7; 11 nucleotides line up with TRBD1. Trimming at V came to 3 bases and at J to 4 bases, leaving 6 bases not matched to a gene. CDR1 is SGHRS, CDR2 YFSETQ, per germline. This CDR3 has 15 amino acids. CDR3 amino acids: CASSSRTGGPYEQYF. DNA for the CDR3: TGCGCCAGCAGCTCGCGGACAGGGGGCCCTTACGAGCAGTACTTC.

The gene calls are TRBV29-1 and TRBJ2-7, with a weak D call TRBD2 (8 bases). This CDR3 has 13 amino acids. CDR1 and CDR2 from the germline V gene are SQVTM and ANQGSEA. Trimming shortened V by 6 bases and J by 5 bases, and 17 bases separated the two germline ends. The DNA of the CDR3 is TGCAGCGTGACGGGAGGGGGCAGGGACGAGCAGTACTTC. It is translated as CSVTGGGRDEQYF.

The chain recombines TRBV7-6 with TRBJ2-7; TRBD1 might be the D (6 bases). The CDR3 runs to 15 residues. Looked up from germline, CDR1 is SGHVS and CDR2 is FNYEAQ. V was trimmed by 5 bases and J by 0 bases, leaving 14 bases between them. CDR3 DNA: TGTGCCAGCAGCCTAAATGGGGACATCTCCTACGAGCAGTACTTC. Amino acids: CASSLNGDISYEQYF.